A single sample gave rise to the 23 T cell receptor beta chains below, sequenced in a study of shared clonotypes between healthy human individuals. Method: immunoSEQ multiplex PCR; TCRdb's copy keeps in-frame clones and lacks some. Found here are roughly 640,000 clones, about 97% of them singletons; the top ten hold approximately 0.057%. Sequencing used naive CD4+ T cells sorted from blood. Documented subset: CD45RA+ positively selected. All receptors derive from a woman between 25 and 40 years old in good health.

V is TRBV2 and J is TRBJ2-3; 10 bases line up with TRBD2. The CDR3 contains 17 residues. After removal of 3 bases from V and 0 bases from J, the junction contained 6 bases not matched to a gene. Germline values: CDR1 SNHLY, CDR2 FYNNEI. The CDR3 is CASSDDLTSGSTDTQYF. The CDR3 coding sequence is TGTGCCAGCAGTGACGACTTGACTAGCGGGAGCACAGATACGCAGTATTTT.

V and J are TRBV5-1 and TRBJ1-2; D is possibly TRBD1 (6 bases). CDR1 is SGHRS, CDR2 YFSETQ, per germline. V shed 0 bases and J shed 8 bases, with 11 bases lying between them. The CDR3 loop spans 13 amino acids. The CDR3 sequence: CASSLDGGDGYTF. The CDR3, as DNA: TGCGCCAGCAGCTTGGATGGGGGCGACGGCTACACCTTC.

The J gene is TRBJ2-7, the V gene TRBV7-9, with 7 bases lining up with TRBD1. The germline CDR1 and CDR2 sequences are SEHNR and FQNEAQ (reference sequence). V gave up 1 base and J gave up 0 bases; unmatched junction bases: 9. This CDR3 has 17 amino acids. The CDR3 is CASSLVMDRLISYEQYF. Here the CDR3 DNA reads TGTGCCAGCAGCTTAGTCATGGACAGGCTCATCTCCTACGAGCAGTACTTC.

The J gene is TRBJ2-1, the V gene TRBV28; 13 nucleotides align to TRBD2. Germline V CDR1 and CDR2: MDHEN, SYDVKM. The junction had 14 bases not matched to a gene; V was cut back by 6 bases and J by 0 bases. CDR3 length: 20 residues. CDR3 loop: CASSRMRLAGGLSSYNEQFF. Written as DNA, the CDR3 is TGTGCCAGCAGCCGCATGAGACTAGCGGGAGGCCTGAGCTCCTACAATGAGCAGTTCTTC.

The rearrangement uses TRBV5-6 and TRBJ2-7; 9 positions match TRBD2. Trimming took 4 bases from V and 8 from J; bases not matched to a gene: 10. Germline V lookup: CDR1 SGHDT, CDR2 YYEEEE. This CDR3 spans 14 amino acids. The CDR3 DNA reads as TGTGCCAGCAGCCGGGTAGCGGGAGAGTATCAGCAGTACTTC. This codes for CASSRVAGEYQQYF.

The genes are TRBV12-1 and TRBJ2-7; TRBD2 was called by the table and not checked on the DNA. TRBV12-1 is a pseudogene. The CDR3 extends over 14 amino acids. CDR3 sequence: CASRGGLAGYEQYF. CDR3 coding DNA: TGTGCCAGCAGGGGGGGACTAGCGGGATACGAGCAGTACTTC.

The J gene is TRBJ2-7, the V gene TRBV29-1; 10 bases fit TRBD1. This CDR3 has 15 amino acids. The J segment lost 2 bases and the V segment lost 3 bases, leaving 7 bases of the junction unmatched. The germline CDR1 and CDR2 sequences are SQVTM and ANQGSEA. DNA for the CDR3: TGCAGCGTTGAGCGTGGGACAGGGGTGACCTACGAGCAGTACTTC. The encoded protein is CSVERGTGVTYEQYF.

This chain uses TRBV28 with TRBJ1-1; D gene ambiguous. V was shortened by 5 bases and J by 0 bases, with 13 bases between the two germline ends. The CDR3 is made up of 15 amino acids. From germline, CDR1 is MDHEN and CDR2 SYDVKM. The CDR3 DNA follows: TGTGCCAGCAGTCTCGCGGCCGGGGTGAACACTGAAGCTTTCTTT. This sequence encodes CASSLAAGVNTEAFF.

This chain joins TRBV10-2 and TRBJ2-5; D is ambiguous. The CDR3 is 14 amino acids. Germline values: CDR1 WSHSY, CDR2 SAAADI. V lost 6 bases and J 1 base, leaving 12 bases between the germline ends. Here the CDR3 reads CASSDGPIQETQYF. The CDR3 DNA follows: TGCGCCAGCAGCGACGGGCCAATCCAAGAGACCCAGTACTTC.

CDR3 DNA: TGTGCCAGTAGTCCGATGGGAGATACGCAGTATTTT. This gives the protein CASSPMGDTQYF. This chain joins TRBV19 and TRBJ2-3; D is unclear. Trimming removed 5 bases at V and 5 bases at J, with 8 bases between. Germline V gene lookup returns CDR1 LNHDA and CDR2 SQIVND (reference sequence). The length of the CDR3 is 12 residues.

The genes are TRBV18 and TRBJ1-1; 8 bases agree with TRBD1. The CDR3 length is 14 residues. CDR1 is KGHSH, CDR2 LQKENI, per germline. Losses at the gene ends were 5 bases for V and 5 bases for J; bases not matched to a gene: 7. CDR3 DNA: TGTGCCAGCTCAGTAGACAGGGGAGGAACTGAAGCTTTCTTT. Translation: CASSVDRGGTEAFF.

This sequence joins TRBV28 and TRBJ1-2; D may be TRBD1 (5 bases). V was trimmed by 6 bases and J by 4 bases, leaving 12 bases between them. The CDR3 runs 13 residues. Germline lookup yields CDR1 MDHEN and CDR2 SYDVKM. The chain's CDR3 is CASRSDSSYGYTF. CDR3 nucleotide sequence: TGTGCCAGCAGATCCGACAGTTCCTATGGCTACACCTTC.

The rearrangement uses TRBV27 and TRBJ2-5; weak D call: TRBD1 (5 bases). CDR1 MNHEY and CDR2 SMNVEV come from the germline V gene (reference sequence). This CDR3 spans 13 amino acids. V was cut by 3 bases and J by 2 bases, with 7 bases left in between. CDR3 sequence reads: CASSLDKQETQYF. CDR3 bases: TGTGCCAGCAGTTTGGACAAACAAGAGACCCAGTACTTC.

The chain couples TRBV27 to TRBJ1-5; D gene unclear. This CDR3 is 14 amino acids long. CDR1 MNHEY and CDR2 SMNVEV come from the germline V gene (reference sequence). The V end was cut by 3 bases, the J end by 0 bases, with 6 bases between. The CDR3 spells CASSLSTSNQPQHF. CDR3 in DNA: TGTGCCAGCAGTTTGTCCACTAGCAATCAGCCCCAGCATTTT.

V gene TRBV19 combines with J gene TRBJ1-5, with 12 bases lining up with TRBD1. V lost 3 bases, J lost 6 bases, and 6 bases stayed unmatched. CDR1 is LNHDA and CDR2 is SQIVND in the germline V gene (reference sequence). This CDR3 comprises 16 residues. CDR3 nucleotides: TGTGCCAGTAGTATTGGGGACAGGGGGCTTTCTCAGCCCCAGCATTTT. Protein product: CASSIGDRGLSQPQHF.

This chain uses TRBV27 with TRBJ2-2; possibly TRBD2 for D (5 bases). Germline values: CDR1 MNHEY, CDR2 SMNVEV (reference sequence). This CDR3 spans 14 amino acids. The V end lost 6 bases, the J end lost 1 base, and 9 bases lay between the germline ends. The CDR3 DNA reads TGTGCCAGCAGACCGAGCGGGAACACCGGGGAGCTGTTTTTT. This translates into CASRPSGNTGELFF.

V is TRBV28 and J is TRBJ2-7; 9 positions agree with TRBD2. From germline, CDR1 is MDHEN and CDR2 SYDVKM. This CDR3 contains 17 residues. Losses at the gene ends were 6 bases for V and 4 bases for J; bases not matched to a gene: 16. Here the CDR3 reads CASSQGSGRISLYEQYF. CDR3 nucleotides: TGTGCCAGCAGCCAGGGTAGCGGGAGAATTAGTCTATACGAGCAGTACTTC.

V is TRBV25-1 and J is TRBJ2-5; D unclear. The end of the DNA fits TRBJ2-7 better, so the J call may be wrong. In germline, CDR1 is MGHDK, CDR2 SYGVNS. This CDR3 contains 12 residues. CDR3 nucleotides: TGTGCCAGCAGTCAGGATTCCTACGAGCAGTACTTC. This encodes CASSQDSYEQYF.

J is TRBJ2-2 and V is TRBV5-1; D is unresolved. V lost 4 bases and J 6 bases, leaving 13 bases between the germline ends. The CDR3 extends over 14 amino acids. CDR1 and CDR2 from the germline V gene are SGHRS and YFSETQ. CDR3 DNA: TGCGCCAGCAGCCGACTCCTTGACGCCGGGGAGCTGTTTTTT. Translating gives CASSRLLDAGELFF.

This rearrangement joins TRBV11-2 to TRBJ2-7; D gene ambiguous. V was trimmed by 1 base and J by 2 bases, leaving 3 bases between them. There are 12 residues in the CDR3. Germline CDR1 and CDR2: SGHAT and FQNNGV. The CDR3 reads CASSLVPYEQYF. The DNA of the CDR3 is TGTGCCAGCAGCTTAGTTCCCTACGAGCAGTACTTC.

This chain joins TRBV6-1 and TRBJ1-1; D is unresolved. Trimming left V 6 bases short and J 4 bases short, with 6 bases between. Looked up from germline, CDR1 is MNHNS and CDR2 is SASEGT. The CDR3 length is 11 residues. CDR3 bases: TGTGCCAGCAGGTGGGGCACTGAAGCTTTCTTT. It yields the protein CASRWGTEAFF.

The chain uses TRBV10-3 and TRBJ2-1; 15 bases match TRBD2. CDR1 and CDR2 from the germline V gene are ENHRY and SYGVKD. The CDR3 contains 16 residues. Trimming removed 6 bases from V and 9 bases from J; junction bases left unmatched: 9. As DNA, the CDR3 is TGTGCCATCAGCGCAACAGGGACTAGCGGGAGGCCTGAGCAGTTCTTC. Translated, it gives CAISATGTSGRPEQFF.

The chain is built from TRBV29-1 and TRBJ1-4; D unresolved. CDR3 length equals 12 residues. V lost 4 bases and J lost 7, with 10 bases in between. Germline assignment: CDR1 SQVTM and CDR2 ANQGSEA. The DNA of the CDR3 is TGCAGCGTTGGGGCATCCGGTGAAAAACTGTTTTTT. Its protein product is CSVGASGEKLFF. Full variable domain (outside the CDR3, taken from reference TRBV29-1 and TRBJ1-4): SAVISQKPSRDICQRGTSLTIQCQVDSQVTMMFWYRQQPGQSLTLIATANQGSEATYESGFVIDKFPISRPNLTFSTLTVSNMSPEDSSIYLCSVGASGEKLFFGSGTQLSVL.